The clone carrying this T cell receptor (beta chain) is a singleton in its sample. The target antigen is unknown. From germline, CDR1 is MNHEY and CDR2 SMNVEV (reference sequence). V lost 8 bases and J lost 3, with 14 bases in between. The CDR3 totals 14 residues. Sequencing used immunoSEQ multiplex PCR; TCRdb keeps in-frame clones, though not all of them. The sample includes about 120,000 clones, 75% to 95% seen only once; the top ten take 5.4%. The source of the sample is a study of T cell responses to AZD1222 COVID-19 vaccine. Study-level points and caveats: Two AZD1222 administrations were followed by greater Spike-specific TCR breadth and depth.

This specimen was peripheral blood, taken on day 0 of AZD1222 vaccination. The receptor's source is an adult in good health. V gene TRBV27 combines with J gene TRBJ2-4; no clear D. The CDR3: CASGIGPGKNIQYF. The CDR3 bases are TGTGCCAGCGGTATCGGGCCCGGCAAAAACATTCAGTACTTC.